The 28 T cell receptor beta chains below were found in one sample sequenced in a study of blood T cell repertoires in COVID-19. Libraries were prepared by immunoSEQ multiplex PCR; TCRdb keeps only in-frame clonotypes and omits some of them. The sample lists more than 75,000 clones, 75% to 90% seen once, with about 15% in the top ten. Input material: peripheral blood. These receptors originate from a woman aged 80 or over with active or convalescent COVID-19.

This chain links TRBV14 with TRBJ2-2; TRBD1 might be the D (6 bases). Trimming shortened V by 2 bases and J by 2 bases, and 12 bases separated the two germline ends. This CDR3 region has 16 residues. CDR1 and CDR2 (germline): SGHDN, FVKESK. CDR3 DNA: TGTGCCAGCAGCCAACGGACAGATCCAAACACCGGGGAGCTGTTTTTT. Its translation is CASSQRTDPNTGELFF.

V is TRBV7-8 and J is TRBJ1-2, with TRBD1 as a possible D gene (5 bases). Germline CDR1 is SGHVS and CDR2 is FQNEAQ. Between the trimmed V and J ends, which lost 1 base and 4 bases, there was a span of 10 bases. This CDR3 has 14 amino acids. CDR3 region: CASSLVTGFYGYTF. DNA for the CDR3: TGTGCCAGCAGCTTAGTAACAGGATTCTATGGCTACACCTTC.

The genes are TRBV7-9 and TRBJ1-5; no reliable D call. This CDR3 is 15 amino acids long. The V gene lost 1 base and the J gene lost 2 bases, with 9 bases spanning the gap. Germline V gene sequence: CDR1 SEHNR, CDR2 FQNEAQ (reference sequence). DNA for the CDR3: TGTGCCAGCAGCTTAGGGCAGGCTGGCAATCAGCCCCAGCATTTT. It translates to CASSLGQAGNQPQHF.

Comments on this clone: A junction end diverges from the germline sequence, so it may reflect a read error. The genes are TRBV7-7 and TRBJ2-2, with TRBD1 identical over 7 bases. Germline V lookup: CDR1 SSHAT, CDR2 FNYEAQ (reference sequence). The length of the CDR3 is 15 residues. CDR3 bases: TGTGCTAGCAGCTCCCGACAGGGCCAGGGCGGGGAGCTGTTTTTT. Its translation is CASSSRQGQGGELFF.

The table lists this clone with many counts. The V call is TRBV5-1, the J call TRBJ2-5; D not certain. Trimming stripped 0 bases from V and 1 base from J, with 7 bases between. The CDR3 loop spans 14 amino acids. In germline, CDR1 is SGHRS, CDR2 YFSETQ. DNA for the CDR3: TGCGCCAGCAGCTTGGGGGCAGCCCAAGAGACCCAGTACTTC. Protein sequence: CASSLGAAQETQYF.

V is TRBV4-3 and J is TRBJ2-7; 11 bases align to TRBD2. V lost 1 base, J lost 1 base, and 3 bases stayed unmatched. Germline V CDR1 and CDR2: LGHNA, YSLEER. This CDR3 is built from 16 residues. The CDR3 region has the DNA TGCGCCAGCAGCCAAGGTCCTAGCGGGGGGTCCTACGAGCAGTACTTC. Translated, it gives CASSQGPSGGSYEQYF.

The chain employs TRBV5-1 and TRBJ2-5, with TRBD2 matching 8 bases. Trimming took 7 bases from V and 3 from J; bases not matched to a gene: 14. CDR3 length: 16 residues. Germline CDR1 and CDR2: SGHRS and YFSETQ. CDR3 bases: TGCGCCAGCCGGAGCGGAAGCGGGAGCAACAAAGAGACCCAGTACTTC. This encodes CASRSGSGSNKETQYF.

This clone has a handful of counts. This chain connects TRBV7-9 to TRBJ1-6; 7 bases fit TRBD1. The CDR3 runs to 15 residues. V shed 1 base and J 5 bases; nucleotides not matched to a gene: 2. Germline lookup yields CDR1 SEHNR and CDR2 FQNEAQ (reference sequence). As DNA, the CDR3 is TGTGCCAGCAGCTTAGGAGGGACAGATAATTCACCCCTCCACTTT. This encodes CASSLGGTDNSPLHF. Complete variable domain (other parts from reference TRBV7-9 and TRBJ1-6): DTGVSQNPRHKITKRGQNVTFRCDPISEHNRLYWYRQTLGQGPEFLTYFQNEAQLEKSRLLSDRFSAERPKGSFSTLEIQRTEQGDSAMYLCASSLGGTDNSPLHFGNGTRLTVT.

The rearrangement uses TRBV4-3 and TRBJ1-6; D remains ambiguous. CDR1 is LGHNA, CDR2 YSLEER, per germline. The V end was cut by 0 bases, the J end by 0 bases, with 12 bases between. This CDR3 is built from 18 residues. CDR3 nucleotide sequence: TGCGCCAGCAGCCAAGACCCCTCCGCGAGCTCCTATAATTCACCCCTCCACTTT. It specifies CASSQDPSASSYNSPLHF.

This clone has a handful of counts. The chain carries TRBV7-9 and TRBJ1-1, with D perhaps matching TRBD1 (5 bases). V was pared by 6 bases and J by 1 base, with 9 bases between. CDR3 length: 13 residues. From germline, CDR1 is SEHNR and CDR2 FQNEAQ (reference sequence). The CDR3 region has the DNA TGTGCCAGCAGGCCTCAGGGGAACACTGAAGCTTTCTTT. Protein product: CASRPQGNTEAFF.

The chain links TRBV7-2 to TRBJ2-1, with 7 bases that match TRBD1. Unmatched junction bases numbered 13, after V lost 3 bases and J lost 8 bases. CDR3 length: 16 amino acids. Germline V gene lookup returns CDR1 SGHTA and CDR2 FQGNSA. The CDR3 nucleotides are TGTGCCAGCAGCTTCCTCGGGACAGTTGGGGCCGATGAGCAGTTCTTC. Amino acid sequence: CASSFLGTVGADEQFF.

V and J are TRBV11-2 and TRBJ2-1; 12 nucleotides line up with TRBD2. The trim removed 5 bases at V and 3 bases at J, leaving 11 bases unmatched. From germline, CDR1 is SGHAT and CDR2 FQNNGV. The CDR3 extends over 18 amino acids. The CDR3 DNA is TGTGCCAGCAGCCGGGCTAGCGGGAGGGCCGGGGGCTACAATGAGCAGTTCTTC. Amino acids: CASSRASGRAGGYNEQFF.

The chain joins TRBV7-9 to TRBJ2-7; 7 nucleotides match TRBD2. V gave up 5 bases and J gave up 2 bases; unmatched junction bases: 9. The CDR3 runs to 15 residues. CDR1 SEHNR and CDR2 FQNEAQ come from the germline V gene (reference sequence). In nucleotides, the CDR3 is TGTGCCAGCAGCCTTGGGGGAGGGGTCGCCTACGAGCAGTACTTC. Protein sequence: CASSLGGGVAYEQYF.

The V call is TRBV10-3, the J call TRBJ2-5, with 8 positions matching TRBD1. CDR3 length equals 14 residues. Germline assignment: CDR1 ENHRY and CDR2 SYGVKD. Losses at the gene ends were 2 bases for V and 4 bases for J; bases not matched to a gene: 3. CDR3 loop: CAISESGQGETQYF. The CDR3 DNA reads as TGTGCCATCAGTGAGAGCGGACAGGGAGAGACCCAGTACTTC.

The chain uses TRBV28 and TRBJ1-1; D ambiguous. Germline V gene lookup returns CDR1 MDHEN and CDR2 SYDVKM. The CDR3 covers 16 residues. V lost 8 bases and J lost 0, with 19 bases in between. CDR3: CASHPAGGILNTEAFF. For the CDR3, the DNA is TGTGCCAGCCACCCGGCGGGAGGGATACTGAACACTGAAGCTTTCTTT.

V usage is TRBV7-2 and J usage is TRBJ2-2; TRBD2 matches 14 bases. This CDR3 spans 19 amino acids. Germline lookup yields CDR1 SGHTA and CDR2 FQGNSA. Losses at the gene ends were 5 bases for V and 0 bases for J; bases not matched to a gene: 8. The CDR3 DNA reads TGTGCCAGCAGCCGCAAAGGACTAGCGGGGGGCGCGAACACCGGGGAGCTGTTTTTT. Translation gives CASSRKGLAGGANTGELFF.

The V and J genes are TRBV6-4 and TRBJ1-1; D unclear. V lost 3 bases and J lost 1, with 12 bases in between. CDR1 and CDR2 from the germline V gene are MRHNA and SNTAGT. The CDR3 loop spans 15 amino acids. The DNA of the CDR3 is TGTGCCAGCAGTGAGTCTTGGCAACCGAACACTGAAGCTTTCTTT. Amino acids: CASSESWQPNTEAFF.

This chain uses TRBV29-1 with TRBJ2-5, with 10 nucleotides matching TRBD1. Germline CDR1 is SQVTM and CDR2 is ANQGSEA. V lost 5 bases, J lost 5 bases, and 5 bases stayed unmatched. The CDR3 covers 13 residues. CDR3 sequence (DNA): TGCAGCGTTCGGACAGGGGGTTCGGAGACCCAGTACTTC. The encoded protein is CSVRTGGSETQYF. The full variable domain, with the rest looked up from reference TRBV29-1 and TRBJ2-5, is SAVISQKPSRDICQRGTSLTIQCQVDSQVTMMFWYRQQPGQSLTLIATANQGSEATYESGFVIDKFPISRPNLTFSTLTVSNMSPEDSSIYLCSVRTGGSETQYFGPGTRLLVL.

The chain carries TRBV5-1 and TRBJ2-3, with D maybe TRBD1 (5 bases). The CDR3 is made up of 15 amino acids. The V gene's germline CDR1 is SGHRS and CDR2 YFSETQ. V gave up 4 bases and J gave up 0 bases, with 12 bases separating them. CDR3 protein: CASSPGRASTDTQYF. Here the CDR3 DNA reads TGCGCCAGCAGCCCTGGCAGGGCGAGCACAGATACGCAGTATTTT.

V usage is TRBV6-5 and J usage is TRBJ2-1, with a tentative D call TRBD2 (5 bases). The CDR3 has 15 residues. V lost 7 bases and J 9 bases, leaving 22 bases between the germline ends. Germline V gives CDR1 MNHEY, CDR2 SVGAGI. The chain's CDR3 is CASTSAGWTPSEQFF. Here the CDR3 DNA reads TGTGCCAGCACTTCGGCGGGCTGGACTCCGAGTGAGCAGTTCTTC.

The chain employs TRBV18 and TRBJ2-7, with D possibly TRBD1 on 5 matching bases. From germline, CDR1 is KGHSH and CDR2 LQKENI. V was clipped by 2 bases and J by 3 bases, with 8 bases between them. CDR3 length: 13 amino acids. Here the CDR3 reads CASSPGANYEQYF. The CDR3 DNA follows: TGTGCCAGCTCACCAGGGGCTAACTACGAGCAGTACTTC.

This chain uses TRBV18 with TRBJ2-3; 9 bases are shared with TRBD2. The CDR3 is made up of 17 amino acids. Germline V gene data show CDR1 as KGHSH and CDR2 as LQKENI. Trimming cost V 1 base and J 4 bases; bases outside gene matches: 9. The CDR3 DNA reads TGTGCCAGCTCACCACTTGCGGCGGGGGGGGCCCCAGATACGCAGTATTTT. This sequence encodes CASSPLAAGGAPDTQYF.

This clone was recorded a few times. V usage is TRBV19 and J usage is TRBJ1-4; D unclear. The CDR3 has 15 residues. Germline values: CDR1 LNHDA, CDR2 SQIVND (reference sequence). V lost 9 bases and J 0 bases, leaving 14 bases between the germline ends. The CDR3 loop is CASGDTAATNEKLFF. The CDR3 nucleotides are TGTGCCAGCGGGGATACGGCGGCAACTAATGAAAAACTGTTTTTT.

The chain links TRBV19 to TRBJ1-2; possibly TRBD1 for D (6 bases). In germline, CDR1 is LNHDA, CDR2 SQIVND (reference sequence). V was clipped by 4 bases and J by 4 bases, with 13 bases between them. The CDR3 is made up of 14 amino acids. This CDR3 is CASSTGQRFYGYTF. The CDR3 nucleotides read TGTGCCAGTAGTACTGGACAGAGATTCTATGGCTACACCTTC.

This chain joins TRBV12-3 or TRBV12-4 and TRBJ2-1; tentative D call: TRBD1 (6 bases). Deletions cut 6 bases from V and 12 bases from J, with 15 bases between. This CDR3 comprises 12 residues. The DNA for the CDR3 is TGTGCCAGCAGCCCGGTAGGGGGACGGCAGTTCTTC. Translating it yields CASSPVGGRQFF.

The chain uses TRBV30 and TRBJ2-1; TRBD2 might be the D (6 bases). V dropped 2 bases and J dropped 8 bases, with 10 bases sitting between them. The CDR3 contains 12 residues. Germline values: CDR1 GTSNPN, CDR2 SVGIG (reference sequence). CDR3 sequence reads: CAWSRGTDEQFF. DNA of the CDR3: TGTGCCTGGAGTCGGGGGACGGATGAGCAGTTCTTC.

The CDR3 DNA sequence: TGTGCCAGCAGAAACAGCCGCGACTATGGCTACACCTTC. This sequence encodes CASRNSRDYGYTF. The J gene is TRBJ1-2, the V gene TRBV5-4; the D is unclear. This CDR3 has 13 residues. Per the germline V gene, CDR1 is SGHNT and CDR2 is YYREEE (reference sequence). V dropped 5 bases and J dropped 3 bases, with 11 bases sitting between them. The full variable domain, its missing parts supplied by reference TRBV5-4 and TRBJ1-2, is ETGVTQSPTHLIKTRGQQVTLRCSSQSGHNTVSWYQQALGQGPQFIFQYYREEENGRGNFPPRFSGLQFPNYSSELNVNALELDDSALYLCASRNSRDYGYTFGSGTRLTVV.

The CDR3 DNA reads as TGCGCCAGCAGCTTCCTCGGGGGGGACACAGATACGCAGTATTTT. Translating it yields CASSFLGGDTDTQYF. The V call is TRBV5-1, the J call TRBJ2-3, with 8 nucleotides matching TRBD2. Germline V gene sequence: CDR1 SGHRS, CDR2 YFSETQ. V lost 2 bases and J lost 2; bases outside the gene matches: 4. This CDR3 spans 15 amino acids. The full variable domain, rest sourced from reference TRBV5-1 and TRBJ2-3, is KAGVTQTPRYLIKTRGQQVTLSCSPISGHRSVSWYQQTPGQGLQFLFEYFSETQRNKGNFPGRFSGRQFSNSRSEMNVSTLELGDSALYLCASSFLGGDTDTQYFGPGTRLTVL.